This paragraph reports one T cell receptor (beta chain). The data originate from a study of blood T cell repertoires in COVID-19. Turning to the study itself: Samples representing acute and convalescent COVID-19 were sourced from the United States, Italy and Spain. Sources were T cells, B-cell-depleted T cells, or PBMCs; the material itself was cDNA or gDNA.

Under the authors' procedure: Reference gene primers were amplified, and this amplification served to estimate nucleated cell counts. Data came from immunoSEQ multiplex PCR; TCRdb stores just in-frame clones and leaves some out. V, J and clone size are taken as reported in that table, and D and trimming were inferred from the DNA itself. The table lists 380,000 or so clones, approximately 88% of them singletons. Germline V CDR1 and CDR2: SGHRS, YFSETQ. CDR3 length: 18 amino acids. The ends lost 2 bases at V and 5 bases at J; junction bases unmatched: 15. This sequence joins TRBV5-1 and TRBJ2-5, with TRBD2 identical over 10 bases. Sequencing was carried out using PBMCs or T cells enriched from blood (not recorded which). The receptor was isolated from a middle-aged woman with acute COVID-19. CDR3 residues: CASSLGLGSGGAPETQYF. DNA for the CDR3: TGCGCCAGCAGCTTAGGACTCGGGAGCGGGGGGGCCCCGGAGACCCAGTACTTC.